The 13 T cell receptor beta chains presented below share a single source sample, sequenced in a study of CD8 T cells in Susac syndrome. A quantity of about 0.5 to 1 ug RNA underwent reverse transcription using random hexamers. TCRdb reanalysed the immunoSEQ multiplex PCR reads using MiXCR and keeps one entry per CDR3 protein. This sample yields approximately 180,000 distinct CDR3 sequences, of which about 94% are seen a single time; 0.099% belongs to the top ten. Sample: CD4+ T cells from PBMCs. These receptors originate from a human donor with Susac syndrome.

The V gene is TRBV7-2, the J gene TRBJ2-7, with TRBD2 identical over 8 bases. Trimming removed 2 bases from V and 3 bases from J; junction bases left unmatched: 3. The CDR3 length is 14 residues. CDR1 and CDR2 (germline): SGHTA, FQGNSA. The chain's CDR3 is CASSLRLAGYEQYF. The CDR3 nucleotides are TGTGCCAGCAGCTTACGGCTAGCGGGCTACGAGCAGTACTTC.

The chain couples TRBV4-2 to TRBJ1-1; D remains ambiguous. The CDR3 totals 13 residues. V lost 5 bases and J lost 1, with 8 bases in between. Germline V gene sequence: CDR1 LGHNA, CDR2 YNFKEQ. CDR3 residues: CASSMARNTEAFF. Here the CDR3 DNA reads TGTGCCAGCAGCATGGCCCGGAACACTGAAGCTTTCTTT.

V is TRBV12-3 or TRBV12-4 and J is TRBJ2-7, with D unclear. The CDR3 loop spans 12 amino acids. The germline V and J ends were trimmed by 2 bases and 5 bases, with 7 bases remaining between them. In DNA form, the CDR3 reads TGTGCCAGCAGTTTAATCCCCAACGAGCAGTACTTC. Protein product: CASSLIPNEQYF.

For the CDR3, the DNA is TGCAGTGCGCCGATGGGACGGGCCCAGGGAGGCCAGTACTTC. This gives the protein CSAPMGRAQGGQYF. The chain is built from TRBV20-1 and TRBJ2-5; perhaps TRBD2 as D (6 bases). V lost 6 bases and J 10 bases, leaving 24 bases between the germline ends. The germline gives CDR1 DFQATT, CDR2 SNEGSKA (reference sequence). The CDR3 loop spans 14 amino acids.

The chain employs TRBV3-1 and TRBJ2-5; perhaps TRBD2 as D (5 bases). Trimming left V 2 bases short and J 4 bases short, with 11 bases between. Per germline, CDR1 LGHDT and CDR2 YNNKEL (reference sequence). CDR3 length: 14 residues. CDR3 loop: CASSQSGRSETQYF. CDR3 DNA sequence: TGTGCCAGCAGCCAAAGCGGACGATCAGAGACCCAGTACTTC.

This rearrangement joins TRBV5-1 to TRBJ2-5, with D tentatively TRBD2 (6 bases). CDR3 size: 14 residues. Deletions cut 0 bases from V and 5 bases from J, with 11 bases between. Germline loops: CDR1 SGHRS, CDR2 YFSETQ. As DNA, the CDR3 is TGCGCCAGCAGCTTGGTGGAGGGCCGGGAGACCCAGTACTTC. This translates into CASSLVEGRETQYF.

The chain uses TRBV11-2 and TRBJ1-2; possible D gene TRBD1, 5 bases. The CDR3 is 18 amino acids. Trimming cost V 5 bases and J 2 bases, with 24 bases left between them. Germline values: CDR1 SGHAT, CDR2 FQNNGV. Here the CDR3 reads CASSPRHATGFVNYGYTF. CDR3 coding DNA: TGTGCCAGCAGCCCCAGGCACGCCACAGGATTTGTCAACTATGGCTACACCTTC. The full variable domain, with the rest looked up from reference TRBV11-2 and TRBJ1-2, is EAGVAQSPRYKIIEKRQSVAFWCNPISGHATLYWYQQILGQGPKLLIQFQNNGVVDDSQLPKDRFSAERLKGVDSTLKIQPAKLEDSAVYLCASSPRHATGFVNYGYTFGSGTRLTVV.

The rearrangement joins TRBV28 to TRBJ2-7, with 10 positions matching TRBD1. The V gene end was trimmed by 6 bases and the J gene end by 5 bases; junction bases not matched to a gene: 10. CDR1 MDHEN and CDR2 SYDVKM come from the germline V gene. This CDR3 is built from 15 residues. The CDR3 sequence: CASRHSGTGADEQYF. The DNA for the CDR3 is TGTGCCAGCAGGCACTCCGGGACAGGGGCTGACGAGCAGTACTTC.

This chain connects TRBV12-3 or TRBV12-4 to TRBJ2-3; no firm D call. Trimming stripped 6 bases from V and 6 bases from J, with 10 bases between. The CDR3 length is 12 residues. CDR3 residues: CASSLQWDTQYF. As DNA, the CDR3 is TGTGCCAGCAGCCTACAATGGGATACGCAGTATTTT.

The chain is built from TRBV7-2 and TRBJ2-5; 14 nucleotides agree with TRBD2. Germline CDR1 reads SGHTA; CDR2 reads FQGNSA. This CDR3 comprises 16 residues. The V and J ends lost 5 bases and 5 bases, in that order; junction bases with no gene match: 7. CDR3 nucleotide sequence: TGTGCCAGCAGCCCCCCCCGACTAGCGGGAGGGGAGACCCAGTACTTC. This codes for CASSPPRLAGGETQYF.

This chain connects TRBV20-1 to TRBJ1-2; maybe TRBD1 (5 bases). Trimming left V 5 bases short and J 0 bases short, with 10 bases between. The CDR3 has 13 residues. CDR1 is DFQATT and CDR2 is SNEGSKA in the germline V gene (reference sequence). The CDR3 here is CSAFPGPNYGYTF. The CDR3 nucleotides are TGCAGTGCTTTTCCGGGACCTAACTATGGCTACACCTTC.

Remarks on this clonotype: One end of the junction fails to match germline, which may point to a read error. The rearrangement links TRBV7-9 to TRBJ2-1; 8 nucleotides match TRBD2. The CDR3 spans 14 residues. Looked up from germline, CDR1 is SEHNR and CDR2 is FQNEAQ (reference sequence). This CDR3 reads CASSLGTSYDEQFF. The CDR3 DNA is TGTGCCAGCAGCTTAGGGACTAGCTACGATGAGCAGTTCTTC.

The V call is TRBV3-1, the J call TRBJ2-7, with D uncertain. The germline V gene encodes CDR1 LGHDT and CDR2 YNNKEL (reference sequence). The germline V and J ends were trimmed by 6 bases and 1 base, with 16 bases remaining between them. This CDR3 has 15 residues. The CDR3 region has the DNA TGTGCCAGCAGTCCTCCGGGCCCCACATCCTACGAGCAGTACTTC. Its protein product is CASSPPGPTSYEQYF.